The sequence of this T cell receptor (beta chain) was determined in a study of blood T cell repertoires in COVID-19. This CDR3 has 15 residues. The germline V gene encodes CDR1 MNHEY and CDR2 SMNVEV (reference sequence). Trimming cost V 4 bases and J 8 bases, with 20 bases left between them. TCRdb's copy holds only in-frame clones and misses some; the assay was immunoSEQ multiplex PCR. In the table there are about 230,000 clones, around 92% of which are singletons. Assignments of participants to cohorts depended upon their own reported clinical history. Source material: PBMCs or T cells enriched from blood (not recorded which). This chain links TRBV27 with TRBJ1-1; D possibly corresponds to TRBD1 (5 bases). The receptor was derived from a woman aged 25 to 39 with acute COVID-19. In DNA form, the CDR3 reads TGTGCCAGCAGTTCCCGCGGGGCCCCTGACGCGGAAGCTTTCTTT. Its protein product is CASSSRGAPDAEAFF.